These T cell receptor beta chains were read from a single sample in a study of cytomegalovirus exposure and HLA in healthy donors. TCRdb keeps only in-frame clones here, not all; method: immunoSEQ multiplex PCR. The repertoire holds 150,000 to 200,000 clones, with more than 65% as singletons. The material sequenced was PBMCs. The source of these receptors is a female donor in good health and CMV-seronegative. Each CDR3 is given with its conserved first and last residue. Each record gives: D gene, V gene, J gene, clone size, CDR3 DNA, CDR3 protein. D genes are given only for firm matches. Size values are once, few and many counts, or a class for expanded clones, and some rows have none.

d_call: TRBD2
v_call: TRBV5-1
j_call: TRBJ2-5
clone_size: once
cdr3_nt: TGCGCCAGCAGCGTAACTAGCGCTCCCCAAGAGACCCAGTACTTC
cdr3_aa: CASSVTSAPQETQYF

d_call: TRBD2
v_call: TRBV9
j_call: TRBJ2-5
clone_size: -
cdr3_nt: TGTGCCAGCAGCCCCCACGGAGCGGGGGCACAAGAGACCCAGTACTTC
cdr3_aa: CASSPHGAGAQETQYF

d_call: TRBD1
v_call: TRBV27
j_call: TRBJ1-2
clone_size: -
cdr3_nt: TGTGCCAGCAGTTTGGTTGGGCAGGGGGCGATGGGCTACACCTTC
cdr3_aa: CASSLVGQGAMGYTF

d_call: TRBD1
v_call: TRBV5-4
j_call: TRBJ2-7
clone_size: -
cdr3_nt: TGTGCCAGCAGCTCCGGACAGGGAAGGTACGAGCAGTACTTC
cdr3_aa: CASSSGQGRYEQYF

d_call: -
v_call: TRBV6-6
j_call: TRBJ1-6
clone_size: -
cdr3_nt: TGTGCCAGCAGCTCGACAGTTGCGGATTCACCCCTCCACTTT
cdr3_aa: CASSSTVADSPLHF

d_call: TRBD2
v_call: TRBV9
j_call: TRBJ2-1
clone_size: once
cdr3_nt: TGTGCCAGCAGCCCGGGGGCGGGGGGGCAGGGGAGTGAGCAGTTCTTC
cdr3_aa: CASSPGAGGQGSEQFF

d_call: TRBD1
v_call: TRBV6-6
j_call: TRBJ1-2
clone_size: -
cdr3_nt: TGTGCCAGCAGTTACCCGCGGACAGGGGGAGGCCACACCTTC
cdr3_aa: CASSYPRTGGGHTF

d_call: TRBD1
v_call: TRBV28
j_call: TRBJ2-3
clone_size: -
cdr3_nt: TGTGCCAGCAGACCTACAGGGGGAATCACAGATACGCAGTATTTT
cdr3_aa: CASRPTGGITDTQYF

d_call: -
v_call: TRBV2
j_call: TRBJ2-3
clone_size: -
cdr3_nt: TGTGCCAGCAATAGACAATTACGAGATACGCAGTATTTT
cdr3_aa: CASNRQLRDTQYF

d_call: -
v_call: TRBV13
j_call: TRBJ2-7
clone_size: -
cdr3_nt: TGTGCCAGCAGCTTATCCGGCGAGCAGTACTTC
cdr3_aa: CASSLSGEQYF

d_call: -
v_call: TRBV2
j_call: TRBJ1-5
clone_size: few
cdr3_nt: TGTGCCAGCAGTGAAGGGCGGGGCAGCAATCAGCCCCAGCATTTT
cdr3_aa: CASSEGRGSNQPQHF

d_call: TRBD1
v_call: TRBV7-9
j_call: TRBJ2-5
clone_size: -
cdr3_nt: TGTGCCAGCAGCTTAGCTACCGGGACAGGAGTCCAAGAGACCCAGTACTTC
cdr3_aa: CASSLATGTGVQETQYF

d_call: TRBD1
v_call: TRBV7-9
j_call: TRBJ2-7
clone_size: -
cdr3_nt: TGTGCCAGCAGCCTAGGTGACAGGGTAGGCTACGAGCAGTACTTC
cdr3_aa: CASSLGDRVGYEQYF

d_call: TRBD2
v_call: TRBV18
j_call: TRBJ2-2
clone_size: -
cdr3_nt: TGTGCCAGCTCGCCCTTGGCGGGGGTGGACACCGGGGAGCTGTTTTTT
cdr3_aa: CASSPLAGVDTGELFF

d_call: -
v_call: TRBV30
j_call: TRBJ1-2
clone_size: -
cdr3_nt: TGTGCCTGGAGAGGAGAGCCAAACAACTATGGCTACACCTTC
cdr3_aa: CAWRGEPNNYGYTF

d_call: -
v_call: TRBV7-9
j_call: TRBJ1-2
clone_size: -
cdr3_nt: TGTGCCAGCACCCACCTAGTGGGGGGAATGGATGGCTACACCTTC
cdr3_aa: CASTHLVGGMDGYTF

d_call: TRBD2
v_call: TRBV6-6
j_call: TRBJ2-3
clone_size: -
cdr3_nt: TGTGCCAGCCAACGAGCGGGGGGGTATGGAGATACGCAGTATTTT
cdr3_aa: CASQRAGGYGDTQYF

d_call: -
v_call: TRBV4-2
j_call: TRBJ1-3
clone_size: -
cdr3_nt: TGTGCCAGCAGCCCGAACAGGAACTCTGGAAACACCATATATTTT
cdr3_aa: CASSPNRNSGNTIYF

d_call: TRBD2
v_call: TRBV7-9
j_call: TRBJ2-7
clone_size: few
cdr3_nt: TGTTCCAGCAGCTTAGCCCTAGCGGGGACCCTTACCGAGCAGTACTTC
cdr3_aa: CSSSLALAGTLTEQYF

d_call: -
v_call: TRBV11-2
j_call: TRBJ2-7
clone_size: -
cdr3_nt: TGTGCCAGCAGCAAAGACAGTATTGTTCAATACGAGCAGTACTTC
cdr3_aa: CASSKDSIVQYEQYF

d_call: TRBD1
v_call: TRBV7-2
j_call: TRBJ2-2
clone_size: -
cdr3_nt: TGTGCCAGCAGACAGGGGAAGTACACCGGGGAGCTGTTTTTT
cdr3_aa: CASRQGKYTGELFF

d_call: -
v_call: TRBV27
j_call: TRBJ2-7
clone_size: -
cdr3_nt: TGTGCCAGCAGTCCCCGTAATAGTCTTGCCTACGAGCAGTACTTC
cdr3_aa: CASSPRNSLAYEQYF

d_call: -
v_call: TRBV7-9
j_call: TRBJ2-1
clone_size: -
cdr3_nt: TGTGCCAGCAGCTTAGAAGTTTCAGTAAGCTCCTACAATGAGCAGTTCTTC
cdr3_aa: CASSLEVSVSSYNEQFF

d_call: -
v_call: TRBV30
j_call: TRBJ1-1
clone_size: -
cdr3_nt: TGTGCCTGGAGACCTGACAGGAACACTGAAGCTTTCTTT
cdr3_aa: CAWRPDRNTEAFF

d_call: TRBD1
v_call: TRBV30
j_call: TRBJ2-3
clone_size: few
cdr3_nt: TGTGCCTGGAGTGGGACAGGTGTCGCAGATACGCAGTATTTT
cdr3_aa: CAWSGTGVADTQYF

d_call: -
v_call: TRBV30
j_call: TRBJ2-7
clone_size: -
cdr3_nt: TGTGCCTGGAGGACCGCAGGGGGGAGAAGGTACGAGCAGTACTTC
cdr3_aa: CAWRTAGGRRYEQYF

d_call: -
v_call: TRBV9
j_call: TRBJ2-1
clone_size: few
cdr3_nt: TGTGCCAGCAGCGTAGGTCCCCTGGGTGGGGCCACCTACAATGAGCAGTTCTTC
cdr3_aa: CASSVGPLGGATYNEQFF

d_call: TRBD2
v_call: TRBV9
j_call: TRBJ2-5
clone_size: -
cdr3_nt: TGTGCCAGCAGCGTAGGCCCGCGGGGGGACCAAGAGACCCAGTACTTC
cdr3_aa: CASSVGPRGDQETQYF

d_call: TRBD2
v_call: TRBV11-2
j_call: TRBJ2-1
clone_size: -
cdr3_nt: TGTGCCAGCAGCTTAGCGGGACTAGCGGGAGCAAATGAGCAGTTCTTC
cdr3_aa: CASSLAGLAGANEQFF

d_call: -
v_call: TRBV10-3
j_call: TRBJ1-2
clone_size: -
cdr3_nt: TGTGCCATCAGTGTAACCCCGGGTGGAAACTATGGCTACACCTTC
cdr3_aa: CAISVTPGGNYGYTF

d_call: TRBD2
v_call: TRBV9
j_call: TRBJ2-1
clone_size: -
cdr3_nt: TGTGCCAGCAGCGTAGGTAGCGGGGGCTACAATGAGCAGTTCTTC
cdr3_aa: CASSVGSGGYNEQFF

d_call: -
v_call: TRBV7-2
j_call: TRBJ2-3
clone_size: once
cdr3_nt: TGTGCCAGCAGCTTAGACGTAGCTAGCACAGATACGCAGTATTTT
cdr3_aa: CASSLDVASTDTQYF

d_call: -
v_call: TRBV9
j_call: TRBJ2-2
clone_size: -
cdr3_nt: TGTGCCAGCAGCGCCCCCGCGAGTGCGAACACCGGGGAGCTGTTTTTT
cdr3_aa: CASSAPASANTGELFF

d_call: -
v_call: TRBV25-1
j_call: TRBJ2-1
clone_size: few
cdr3_nt: TGTGCCAGCAGTCCCCCCGGGGGCTCCTACAATGAGCAGTTCTTC
cdr3_aa: CASSPPGGSYNEQFF

d_call: -
v_call: TRBV2
j_call: TRBJ2-2
clone_size: -
cdr3_nt: TGTGCAAAAAGATCGGGTTACACCGGGGAGCTGTTTTTT
cdr3_aa: CAKRSGYTGELFF

d_call: TRBD1
v_call: TRBV7-8
j_call: TRBJ1-4
clone_size: -
cdr3_nt: TGTGCCAGCAGCCTAAGGGGGCGCGAAAAACTGTTTTTT
cdr3_aa: CASSLRGREKLFF

d_call: TRBD2
v_call: TRBV6-4
j_call: TRBJ2-4
clone_size: -
cdr3_nt: TGTGCCAGCAGTGACTCGTCTAGCGGGAGCATTCAGTACTTC
cdr3_aa: CASSDSSSGSIQYF

d_call: TRBD1
v_call: TRBV5-6
j_call: TRBJ1-2
clone_size: -
cdr3_nt: TGTGCCAGCAGCTTTGGACAGGAAGGCTATGGCTACACCTTC
cdr3_aa: CASSFGQEGYGYTF

d_call: TRBD2
v_call: TRBV7-6
j_call: TRBJ2-1
clone_size: -
cdr3_nt: TGTGCCAGCAGCCCTACTAGCGGGAGGCTGAATGAGCAGTTCTTC
cdr3_aa: CASSPTSGRLNEQFF

d_call: -
v_call: TRBV18
j_call: TRBJ1-1
clone_size: -
cdr3_nt: TGTGCCAGCTCACCAGGAAGGGGGAACACTGAAGCTTTCTTT
cdr3_aa: CASSPGRGNTEAFF

d_call: -
v_call: TRBV18
j_call: TRBJ2-7
clone_size: -
cdr3_nt: TGTGCCAGCTCACCACAAGCAACGAACGAGCAGTACTTC
cdr3_aa: CASSPQATNEQYF

d_call: -
v_call: TRBV9
j_call: TRBJ1-3
clone_size: -
cdr3_nt: TGTGCCAGCAGCGTGACTTCAGGGTCTGGAAACACCATATATTTT
cdr3_aa: CASSVTSGSGNTIYF

d_call: -
v_call: TRBV19
j_call: TRBJ1-5
clone_size: -
cdr3_nt: TGTGCCAGTAGTATTTCGGGGAGGGATCAGCCCCAGCATTTT
cdr3_aa: CASSISGRDQPQHF

d_call: -
v_call: TRBV11-3
j_call: TRBJ1-1
clone_size: -
cdr3_nt: TGTGCCAGCACCCCGGGGGGGGCGCAGAGAAACACTGAAGCTTTCTTT
cdr3_aa: CASTPGGAQRNTEAFF

d_call: -
v_call: TRBV5-6
j_call: TRBJ1-4
clone_size: few
cdr3_nt: TGTGCCAGCAGCTTGGCCCCACCCTTCAGGGCTAATGAAAAACTGTTTTTT
cdr3_aa: CASSLAPPFRANEKLFF

d_call: -
v_call: TRBV4-1
j_call: TRBJ2-3
clone_size: -
cdr3_nt: TGCGCCAGCAGCTTCCAGGGCACAGATACGCAGTATTTT
cdr3_aa: CASSFQGTDTQYF

d_call: -
v_call: TRBV5-1
j_call: TRBJ2-1
clone_size: -
cdr3_nt: TGCGCCAGCAGCTTGGGAACCGGGACTCGGGCCTACAATGAGCAGTTCTTC
cdr3_aa: CASSLGTGTRAYNEQFF

d_call: TRBD1
v_call: TRBV27
j_call: TRBJ1-2
clone_size: -
cdr3_nt: TGTGCCAGCAGCCCGGGACAGACTAACTATGGCTACACCTTC
cdr3_aa: CASSPGQTNYGYTF

d_call: -
v_call: TRBV5-1
j_call: TRBJ2-5
clone_size: once
cdr3_nt: TGCGCCAGCAGTCCGTCAGGGGTAGGAGAGACCCAGTACTTC
cdr3_aa: CASSPSGVGETQYF

d_call: TRBD2
v_call: TRBV28
j_call: TRBJ2-5
clone_size: -
cdr3_nt: TGTGCCAGCACTTTAGCTGGACTAGCAGCAGAGACCCAGTACTTC
cdr3_aa: CASTLAGLAAETQYF

d_call: -
v_call: TRBV4-3
j_call: TRBJ2-1
clone_size: -
cdr3_nt: TGCGCCAGCAGCCAACAGGGAGGGGGCTACAATGAGCAGTTCTTC
cdr3_aa: CASSQQGGGYNEQFF